This TCR beta chain stems from a study of shared clonotypes between healthy human individuals (dated by TCRdb to about 2020). Background on the whole study: A few men and a couple of women, aged 18 to 49 years, made up the cohort. The study deeply sequenced blood TCR repertoires of several healthy adults to estimate repertoire size and the extent of clonotype sharing between individuals. Each donor's leukapheresis produced roughly between roughly 0.85 and 10 billion PBMCs. For each donor, CD4 naive and CD4 memory were each given three plates, CD8 naive was given two plates, and CD8 memory was given one plate. Libraries were prepared and TCR repertoires were sequenced by different laboratories using diverse techniques, in order to increase sequencing depth and limit assay-specific biases. The research as a whole found: Naive subsets generally had larger estimated clonotype richness than memory subsets. Incomplete sequencing was indicated by rarefaction of sorted-subset datasets, despite the large sequencing depth. Across a handful of donors, 5% to 6% of naive CD4, around 3.5% of naive CD8, 2% to 2.5% of memory CD4, and 0.4% of memory CD8 clonotypes were shared. Compared with non-shared clonotypes, clonotypes shared by all four sorted-subset donors had higher generation probabilities. The genetic and exposure-history diversity represented was limited by the small number of donors. Pairwise subsampling indicated that sequencing depth was expected to affect the degree of clonotype sharing among donors. Sampling was restricted to blood, and TCR repertoires in tissue are likely to differ from TCR repertoires in blood.

Using the deep immunoSEQ assay, TCR CDR3 regions were amplified from genomic DNA by multiplex PCR. Extracted genomic DNA from each cell subset was spread evenly across all wells of several immunoSEQ 96-well plates, with each plate serving as a replicate. For sorted subsets, each replicate PCR was loaded with approximately 200 ng genomic DNA, equivalent to 32,000 or so T cell genomes. Purified libraries were quantified with a Qubit 3.0 fluorometer, sized on a Bioanalyzer 2100, and re-quantified with the KAPA Library Quantification kit. Every immunoSEQ 96-well plate was sequenced on a dedicated single-read 150-cycle Illumina NextSeq 550 flow cell. In the original analysis: Because the immunoSEQ output held only junctional sequences and lacked quality scores, the filtering could not match the filtering applied to full-length reads. To assign V/J genes and CDR3, sequences were annotated against IMGT germline references using PyIR, a Python wrapper for IgBLAST v1.9. Reads were filtered out if the reads had weak V/J assignments (E-value above 1e-6), no CDR3, stop codons, out-of-frame junctions, or ambiguous translated residues. V3J clonotypes were defined as sequences sharing an identical inferred V gene, J gene, and CDR3 amino acid sequence. Percentage overlap between repertoires was computed as shared unique clonotypes divided by the size of the smaller repertoire. RTK rarefaction, the Chao1 estimator, and Recon v2.1 estimates of unobserved clonotypes were used to assess repertoire richness. Generation probabilities for all TCRbeta clonotypes obtained by the gDNA method from a handful of donors were computed using OLGA. The immuneACCESS repertoire file appears here via TCRdb, limited to in-frame rearrangements. These files lack a portion of the clones; in checked studies, under half of the deficit traces to unresolved V genes, and the cause of the others is not known. Clone size and the V and J calls come from that table; the DNA yielded D and trimming. The sample profile shows roughly 590,000 clones; 95% to 96% of them were found once. The biggest ten clones account for 0.095% to 0.12% of the sample.

Concerning this clone itself: Its antigen specificity is not known. Qualities for individual bases were not recorded, and no much larger clone is one base off. This same CDR3 is encoded by further DNA sequences in the sample.

CD8 naive samples were CD45RO-negative cells positively selected for CCR7, giving a CD45RA+CCR7+ population that excluded TemRA cells. The donors were healthy, HIV-negative adults with no recently reported acute infections or vaccinations. Only Caucasian adults living in Nashville, Tennessee, USA were represented among the donors. Blood was obtained by leukapheresis, after which PBMCs were separated by Ficoll-Histopaque density gradient centrifugation and cryopreserved in liquid nitrogen vapor phase. Analytical flow cytometry was used to check the purity and quantity of each magnetically sorted T cell population. Each sorted fraction had its genomic DNA isolated and then quantified by UV absorbance on a Nanodrop 2000c. CDR1 and CDR2 were assigned from the germline V gene as SGHDT and YYEEEE. The CDR3 numbers 13 residues from cysteine through phenylalanine. The only DNA kept is the CDR3, 39 bases in frame from the first base. V loses 2 bases, J loses 2 bases, and the germline ends lie 8 bases apart.

Sequenced: naive CD8+ T cells sorted from blood. The intended sense of this specimen's cell subset or site label: CD45RA+CCR7+. This clonotype originated in a young woman in good health. The sequence links TRBV5-6 to TRBJ2-7, with the D gene not confidently named. The nucleotide sequence reads TGTGCCAGCAGCTTCGGGCAGACCTACGAGCAGTACTTC. Translated, this is CASSFGQTYEQYF.